The TCR beta chain described here comes from a study of blood T cell repertoires in COVID-19. TCRdb's table, derived via immunoSEQ multiplex PCR, lists solely in-frame clones and lacks some. Among over 100,000 clones listed, approximately 84% were seen once. CDR1 LNHDA and CDR2 SQIVND come from the germline V gene (reference sequence). The V and J ends lost 7 bases and 6 bases, in that order; junction bases with no gene match: 4. The CDR3 length is 13 residues. Sequencing was carried out using peripheral blood. The clonotype was recovered from a man in his forties or fifties with active or convalescent COVID-19. This chain connects TRBV19 to TRBJ1-5; 9 nucleotides match TRBD1. The DNA for the CDR3 is TGTGCCAGTATGGACAGGGGCAGTCAGCCCCAGCATTTT. Its protein product is CASMDRGSQPQHF.